Below are 27 T cell receptor beta chains sequenced from a single sample in a study of blood T cell repertoires in COVID-19. The table came from immunoSEQ multiplex PCR; TCRdb's copy has only in-frame clones and leaves some out. In the table there are fewer than 200,000 clones, 92% of which are singletons. The specimen sequenced was peripheral blood. Receptors were obtained from a man aged 30 to 39 with COVID-19, enrolled during active disease.

The genes are TRBV19 and TRBJ2-7, with 7 positions matching TRBD1. Trimming removed 6 bases from V and 5 bases from J; junction bases left unmatched: 10. Looked up from germline, CDR1 is LNHDA and CDR2 is SQIVND (reference sequence). This CDR3 is built from 14 residues. CDR3: CASSGTDLLDEQYF. The CDR3 nucleotides read TGTGCCAGTAGCGGGACAGACCTCTTGGACGAGCAGTACTTC. Full variable domain (missing parts from reference TRBV19 and TRBJ2-7): DGGITQSPKYLFRKEGQNVTLSCEQNLNHDAMYWYRQDPGQGLRLIYYSQIVNDFQKGDIAEGYSVSREKKESFPLTVTSAQKNPTAFYLCASSGTDLLDEQYFGPGTRLTVT.

J is TRBJ2-5 and V is TRBV6-2 or TRBV6-3; D is possibly TRBD1 (5 bases). Germline CDR1 reads MNHEY; CDR2 reads SVGEGT. Trimming stripped 6 bases from V and 2 bases from J, with 13 bases between. The CDR3 is 14 amino acids. CDR3 sequence (DNA): TGTGCCAGCAGCAGAGACAGTCTACAAGAGACCCAGTACTTC. Translating it yields CASSRDSLQETQYF.

CDR3 loop: CASSWWRGYEQYF. In DNA form, the CDR3 reads TGTGCCAGCAGTTGGTGGAGGGGCTACGAGCAGTACTTC. The rearrangement uses TRBV27 and TRBJ2-7; tentative D call: TRBD2 (6 bases). Trimming removed 4 bases from V and 3 bases from J, with 10 bases in between. This CDR3 comprises 13 residues. Germline lookup yields CDR1 MNHEY and CDR2 SMNVEV (reference sequence).

The V gene is TRBV24-1, the J gene TRBJ2-3; TRBD2 might be the D (5 bases). The CDR3 totals 16 residues. Trimming took 4 bases from V and 2 from J, leaving 15 bases between them. Germline loops: CDR1 KGHDR, CDR2 SFDVKD. The CDR3 sequence: CATSEHSEGITDTQYF. CDR3 DNA sequence: TGTGCCACCAGTGAACACAGCGAGGGAATCACAGATACGCAGTATTTT.

The gene calls are TRBV7-6 and TRBJ1-2; maybe TRBD1 (6 bases). This CDR3 has 16 residues. Germline CDR1 and CDR2: SGHVS and FNYEAQ. Trimming stripped 1 base from V and 5 bases from J, with 17 bases between. CDR3 bases: TGTGCCAGCAGCTTAGTGGGGCCAGGGGATGGGTATGGCTACACCTTC. It encodes CASSLVGPGDGYGYTF.

The chain uses TRBV27 and TRBJ2-7, with D possibly TRBD2 on 6 matching bases. The CDR3 is 18 residues long. Germline V CDR1 and CDR2: MNHEY, SMNVEV (reference sequence). V was trimmed by 2 bases and J by 7 bases, leaving 27 bases between them. CDR3 loop: CASSLEDPGAGFAGEQYF. The CDR3 DNA sequence: TGTGCCAGCAGTTTAGAGGACCCCGGGGCAGGGTTCGCGGGGGAGCAGTACTTC.

The rearrangement links TRBV27 to TRBJ2-2; 9 nucleotides line up with TRBD2. Germline CDR1 and CDR2: MNHEY and SMNVEV (reference sequence). The CDR3 has 17 residues. With 7 bases clipped from V and 2 bases from J, the junction kept 11 bases outside the gene matches. CDR3 sequence: CASTRKWGLANTGELFF. CDR3 sequence (DNA): TGTGCCAGCACCAGAAAGTGGGGACTAGCCAACACCGGGGAGCTGTTTTTT.

This clone was observed a single time. V gene TRBV7-9 combines with J gene TRBJ1-1, with TRBD1 as a possible D gene (5 bases). Trimming pared 5 bases from V and 1 base from J, leaving 14 bases between. This CDR3 has 15 residues. Germline assignment: CDR1 SEHNR and CDR2 FQNEAQ (reference sequence). The CDR3 DNA is TGTGCCAGCAGCCGGCGGGGGACCCCGAACACTGAAGCTTTCTTT. This sequence encodes CASSRRGTPNTEAFF.

The CDR3 protein is CASSVTGRGYTF. Here the CDR3 DNA reads TGTGCCAGTAGTGTTACAGGGCGCGGCTACACCTTC. The V call is TRBV19, the J call TRBJ1-2, with D possibly matching TRBD1 (6 bases). The CDR3 is 12 amino acids. V lost 5 bases and J lost 8, with 12 bases in between. Germline loops: CDR1 LNHDA, CDR2 SQIVND (reference sequence).

This clone showed up just once. V usage is TRBV24-1 and J usage is TRBJ2-2, with TRBD1 matching 11 bases. The germline V gene encodes CDR1 KGHDR and CDR2 SFDVKD. Trimming removed 12 bases from V and 6 bases from J; junction bases left unmatched: 5. This CDR3 is built from 13 residues. CDR3 nucleotide sequence: TGTGCCGCCGCGGACAGGGGGCCCGGGGAGCTGTTTTTT. Amino acid sequence: CAAADRGPGELFF.

The gene calls are TRBV7-2 and TRBJ2-3; 8 bases align to TRBD2. The CDR3 runs 17 residues. Germline CDR1 SGHTA, CDR2 FQGNSA. V dropped 4 bases and J dropped 3; count of bases not matched to a gene: 12. CDR3 protein: CASSSRLMSGRTDTQYF. CDR3 nucleotide sequence: TGTGCCAGCAGCTCCCGACTGATGAGCGGGAGAACAGATACGCAGTATTTT.

The chain employs TRBV5-1 and TRBJ1-1; possible D gene TRBD1, 5 bases. The germline V and J ends were trimmed by 3 bases and 1 base, with 10 bases remaining between them. Germline V gene data show CDR1 as SGHRS and CDR2 as YFSETQ. The length of the CDR3 is 14 residues. CDR3 sequence reads: CASSSRQRNTEAFF. The CDR3, as DNA: TGCGCCAGCAGCTCAAGACAGAGGAACACTGAAGCTTTCTTT.

This rearrangement joins TRBV6-2 or TRBV6-3 to TRBJ1-2; 8 bases fit TRBD1. Trimming cost V 5 bases and J 0 bases; bases outside gene matches: 2. The germline V gene has CDR1 MNHEY and CDR2 SVGEGT. This CDR3 has 14 residues. The CDR3 nucleotides are TGTGCCAGCAGTGCAGGGGGCTCTAACTATGGCTACACCTTC. Encoded protein: CASSAGGSNYGYTF.

The chain links TRBV7-8 to TRBJ2-2; 10 bases match TRBD2. This CDR3 comprises 16 residues. Germline loops: CDR1 SGHVS, CDR2 FQNEAQ. V trimming: 2 bases; J trimming: 6 bases; junction bases outside the gene matches: 6. The CDR3 reads CASSLRVSGGAGELFF. CDR3 nucleotides: TGTGCCAGCAGCTTACGGGTCAGCGGGGGGGCCGGGGAGCTGTTTTTT.

This rearrangement joins TRBV28 to TRBJ1-5; no definite D call. CDR1 and CDR2 (germline): MDHEN, SYDVKM. Trimming left V 11 bases short and J 4 bases short, with 15 bases between. The CDR3 runs 13 residues. CDR3: CAYSGQRNQPQHF. CDR3 DNA sequence: TGTGCCTATTCCGGCCAGCGAAATCAGCCCCAGCATTTT. Combining the CDR3 with reference TRBV28 and TRBJ1-5 gives the whole variable domain DVKVTQSSRYLVKRTGEKVFLECVQDMDHENMFWYRQDPGLGLRLIYFSYDVKMKEKGDIPEGYSVSREKKERFSLILESASTNQTSMYLCAYSGQRNQPQHFGDGTRLSIL.

J is TRBJ2-7 and V is TRBV7-2; 9 nucleotides align to TRBD2. The V gene end was trimmed by 1 base and the J gene end by 1 base; junction bases not matched to a gene: 5. The CDR3 extends over 16 amino acids. Germline CDR1 and CDR2: SGHTA and FQGNSA. The CDR3 region is CASSLVSGGHSYEQYF. DNA of the CDR3: TGTGCCAGCAGCTTAGTTAGCGGGGGCCATTCCTACGAGCAGTACTTC.

The rearrangement links TRBV19 to TRBJ2-3; 7 bases fit TRBD1. From germline, CDR1 is LNHDA and CDR2 SQIVND (reference sequence). The CDR3 contains 14 residues. After removal of 5 bases from V and 2 bases from J, the junction contained 4 bases not matched to a gene. The CDR3 coding sequence is TGTGCCAGTAGTCGACAGGGACCCACAGATACGCAGTATTTT. Translated: CASSRQGPTDTQYF.

The V and J genes are TRBV7-3 and TRBJ2-1; maybe TRBD2 (6 bases). The germline V gene encodes CDR1 SGHTA and CDR2 FQGTGA. CDR3 size: 15 residues. V was shortened by 1 base and J by 7 bases, with 14 bases between the two germline ends. DNA for the CDR3: TGTGCCAGCAGCTTAAGCGGGGCGCGGATGAATGAGCAGTTCTTC. Encoded protein: CASSLSGARMNEQFF.

This chain connects TRBV5-1 to TRBJ2-2; 7 nucleotides match TRBD2. Trimming cost V 0 bases and J 0 bases; bases outside gene matches: 5. The germline V gene has CDR1 SGHRS and CDR2 YFSETQ. The CDR3 loop spans 17 amino acids. DNA of the CDR3: TGCGCCAGCAGCTTGGCCGCTAGCGGCGCGAACACCGGGGAGCTGTTTTTT. This gives the protein CASSLAASGANTGELFF.

The rearrangement uses TRBV9 and TRBJ2-7; a possible D gene is TRBD2 (5 bases). The germline gives CDR1 SGDLS, CDR2 YYNGEE. V dropped 4 bases and J dropped 0 bases, with 14 bases sitting between them. The CDR3 has 15 residues. The CDR3 reads CASSPRVLSSYEQYF. The CDR3 DNA reads TGTGCCAGCAGCCCGCGGGTCCTCAGCTCCTACGAGCAGTACTTC.

CDR3 loop: CASAGAGGREKLFF. The CDR3 DNA reads as TGTGCCAGCGCAGGGGCAGGGGGAAGGGAAAAACTGTTTTTT. This chain links TRBV11-2 with TRBJ1-4, with 7 nucleotides matching TRBD1. The germline gives CDR1 SGHAT, CDR2 FQNNGV. Trimming took 8 bases from V and 8 from J; bases not matched to a gene: 11. The CDR3 has 14 residues.

The gene calls are TRBV11-2 and TRBJ1-1, with D perhaps matching TRBD1 (5 bases). V was pared by 9 bases and J by 4 bases, with 18 bases between. This CDR3 spans 14 amino acids. CDR1 and CDR2 (germline): SGHAT, FQNNGV. In DNA form, the CDR3 reads TGTGCCAGTAAACCCGGGGGTGGGGGCACTGAAGCTTTCTTT. Translated, it gives CASKPGGGGTEAFF.

The V and J genes are TRBV6-1 and TRBJ2-5; 7 bases align to TRBD2. The CDR3 is made up of 15 amino acids. V shed 2 bases and J 2 bases; nucleotides not matched to a gene: 5. Germline CDR1 reads MNHNS; CDR2 reads SASEGT. The CDR3 DNA follows: TGTGCCAGCAGTGAAACGGGGGGACGTCAAGAGACCCAGTACTTC. Its translation: CASSETGGRQETQYF.

The chain uses TRBV5-3 and TRBJ1-4, with 10 bases fitting TRBD1. TRBV5-3 is annotated as an ORF whose role is uncertain. V dropped 1 base and J dropped 8; count of bases not matched to a gene: 11. This CDR3 contains 17 residues. CDR3 DNA sequence: TGTGCCAGAAGCTTGTCCGACAGGGGGCGAAGGTACGAAAAACTGTTTTTT. Amino acid sequence: CARSLSDRGRRYEKLFF.

The rearrangement uses TRBV3-1 (or the pseudogene TRBV3-2) and TRBJ1-1; TRBD1 agrees at 7 bases. The CDR3 covers 12 residues. Looked up from germline, CDR1 is LGHDT and CDR2 is YNNKEL (reference sequence). V was clipped by 4 bases and J by 7 bases; unmatched bases: 3. The CDR3 DNA is TGTGCCAGCAGCCCGTGGGACAGTGAAGCTTTCTTT. It yields the protein CASSPWDSEAFF.

Here the CDR3 DNA reads TGTGCCAGCAGCCAAGGAGGACAGGGTCTTAACTATGGCTACACCTTC. Protein sequence: CASSQGGQGLNYGYTF. This chain uses TRBV3-1 (or the pseudogene TRBV3-2) with TRBJ1-2; 8 positions match TRBD1. Germline V gene data show CDR1 as LGHDT and CDR2 as YNNKEL (reference sequence). The CDR3 spans 16 residues. With V trimmed by 1 base and J by 1 base, 5 bases remained unmatched.

The chain carries TRBV23-1 and TRBJ2-7; no reliable D call. TRBV23-1 is an open reading frame whose function is uncertain. Between the trimmed V and J ends, which lost 1 base and 7 bases, there was a span of 17 bases. This CDR3 contains 15 residues. This chain's CDR3 is CASSQWAPLVKEQYF. CDR3 coding DNA: TGCGCCAGCAGTCAATGGGCCCCCTTGGTGAAGGAGCAGTACTTC.